This TCR beta chain appears in the sequencing data of a study of OX40 agonist ivuxolimab in advanced cancers. The CDR3 loop spans 15 amino acids. The germline CDR1 and CDR2 sequences are LGHNA and YSLEER. Deletions cut 1 base from V and 4 bases from J, with 13 bases between. Notes on the study in general: The antigens recognized by the expanded peripheral T cells, that is their antigen specificity, were not determined.

About this clone itself: Its antigen is still unknown.

Data came from immunoSEQ multiplex PCR; TCRdb stores just in-frame clones and leaves some out. Found here are 70,000 to 95,000 clones, about 85% of them singletons; the top ten hold 1.1%. The TCR was taken from an adult with an advanced solid tumor such as melanoma, head and neck, liver or kidney cancer. Sample: CD4+ or CD8+ T cells sorted from blood, taken in a trial of the OX40 agonist ivuxolimab. The rearrangement links TRBV4-3 to TRBJ2-5; maybe TRBD1 (6 bases). In DNA, the CDR3 is TGCGCCAGCAGCCAAGGAGTGGGGGCCGGAGAGACCCAGTACTTC. Amino acid sequence: CASSQGVGAGETQYF.